The rows below give T cell receptor beta chains drawn from one sample of a study of a mutant IDH1 vaccine in newly diagnosed glioma. For these receptors, no antigen is known. Measured with immunoSEQ multiplex PCR; TCRdb has only the in-frame clones, and not every one. This table holds 82,000 or so clones, about 82% found once. The starting material was PBMCs, obtained from a glioma patient whose treatment included an IDH1 peptide vaccine. Source of these receptors: a young man with glioma. Some clones in this sample may be carry-over from other donors' samples. CDR3s include the opening cysteine and the closing phenylalanine or tryptophan. D genes are given only for firm matches. Size is omitted from some rows. Given values are once, few, many or a class for expanded clones.

j_gene,v_gene,abundance,d_gene,len,CDR3aa,CDR3nt
TRBJ1-1,TRBV19,NA,NA,16,CASSTLFRVHDVEAFF,TGTGCCAGTAGTACCCTTTTCAGGGTTCACGACGTGGAAGCTTTCTTT
TRBJ2-7,TRBV7-9,medium-sized,TRBD2,15,CASSSDPTSSHEQYF,TGTGCCAGCAGCTCCGATCCGACTAGCAGCCACGAGCAGTACTTC
TRBJ1-6,TRBV2,NA,NA,17,CASSENRDRLSNSPLHF,TGTGCCAGCAGTGAAAACCGGGACCGACTATCTAATTCACCCCTCCACTTT
TRBJ2-7,TRBV27,once,NA,14,CASSLAQGRYEQYF,TGTGCCAGCAGCCTAGCACAGGGGAGGTACGAGCAGTACTTC
TRBJ2-3,TRBV14,NA,NA,13,CASSQGAGDTQYF,TGTGCCAGCAGCCAAGGGGCGGGCGATACGCAGTATTTT
TRBJ1-5,TRBV19,few,NA,15,CASSPREGGNQPQHF,TGTGCCAGTAGTCCCCGGGAGGGCGGCAATCAGCCCCAGCATTTT
TRBJ2-1,TRBV10-3,NA,NA,16,CAISETTEGILTEQFF,TGTGCCATCAGTGAAACTACGGAGGGGATCCTCACTGAGCAGTTCTTC
TRBJ2-1,TRBV2,NA,TRBD2,17,CASPVRGGPGPDNEQFF,TGTGCCAGCCCAGTGCGGGGGGGCCCTGGACCCGACAATGAGCAGTTCTTC
TRBJ2-2,TRBV7-2,NA,NA,13,CASSWAGTGELFF,TGTGCCAGCAGCTGGGCGGGCACCGGGGAGCTGTTTTTT
TRBJ2-1,TRBV29-1,NA,TRBD2,13,CSVDAMVGGDQFF,TGCAGCGTTGATGCGATGGTGGGAGGGGACCAGTTCTTC
TRBJ1-6,TRBV5-4,NA,NA,14,CASSVTGYNSPLHF,TGTGCCAGCAGCGTAACAGGTTATAACTCACCCCTCCACTTT
TRBJ2-7,TRBV4-2,NA,TRBD2,17,CASSLGPSGTIFYEQYF,TGTGCCAGCAGCTTGGGACCTTCCGGGACTATATTCTACGAGCAGTACTTC
TRBJ2-7,TRBV7-2,NA,NA,13,CASSSRAGYEQYF,TGTGCCAGCAGCTCACGGGCCGGGTACGAGCAGTACTTC
TRBJ2-2,TRBV27,NA,TRBD1,16,CASSFGQGSGTGELFF,TGTGCCAGCAGTTTCGGACAGGGTTCGGGCACCGGGGAGCTGTTTTTT
TRBJ1-3,TRBV9,NA,TRBD1,16,CASSVGRTGGLDTIYF,TGTGCCAGCAGCGTAGGAAGGACAGGGGGATTGGACACCATATATTTT
TRBJ1-2,TRBV28,NA,NA,14,CASSLAGGYYGYTF,TGTGCCAGCAGTTTGGCGGGGGGATATTATGGCTACACCTTC
TRBJ2-2,TRBV18,NA,NA,12,CASSRPPGELFF,TGTGCCAGCTCACGACCGCCCGGGGAGCTGTTTTTT
TRBJ2-2,TRBV11-2,NA,NA,15,CASSHGVGGSGELFF,TGTGCCAGCAGCCACGGGGTAGGGGGAAGCGGGGAGCTGTTTTTT
TRBJ2-7,TRBV18,NA,NA,14,CASSPTAPTYEQYF,TGTGCCAGCTCACCGACAGCTCCTACCTACGAGCAGTACTTC
TRBJ2-7,TRBV6-1,NA,TRBD1,14,CASKPGQGSYEQYF,TGTGCCAGCAAACCGGGACAGGGATCCTACGAGCAGTACTTC
TRBJ2-1,TRBV10-3,NA,TRBD2,13,CAISAGGGGEQFF,TGTGCCATCAGTGCCGGGGGGGGAGGTGAGCAGTTCTTC
TRBJ2-3,TRBV19,NA,NA,14,CASSIMSLTDTQYF,TGTGCCAGTAGTATCATGAGCTTAACAGATACGCAGTATTTT
TRBJ1-1,TRBV9,NA,NA,13,CASSVDEFTEAFF,TGTGCCAGCAGCGTAGATGAGTTTACTGAAGCTTTCTTT
TRBJ1-6,TRBV13,NA,NA,15,CASSLGGGIDSPLHF,TGTGCCAGCAGCCTGGGTGGGGGGATCGATTCACCCCTCCACTTT
TRBJ1-1,TRBV6-1,NA,NA,12,CAVEAGFTEAFF,TGTGCCGTCGAGGCGGGGTTCACTGAAGCTTTCTTT
TRBJ2-3,TRBV27,NA,TRBD2,16,CASWALAGARTDTQYF,TGTGCCAGCTGGGCACTAGCGGGGGCACGCACAGATACGCAGTATTTT
TRBJ1-3,TRBV5-1,NA,NA,15,CASSLAESSGNTIYF,TGCGCCAGCAGCTTGGCAGAGAGCTCTGGAAACACCATATATTTT
TRBJ1-5,TRBV9,NA,TRBD1,15,CASSVTGLPSQPQHF,TGTGCCAGCAGCGTGACAGGGTTGCCTAGCCAGCCCCAGCATTTT
TRBJ2-2,TRBV2,once,NA,14,CASARRGNTGELFF,TGTGCCAGCGCCCGCCGGGGGAACACCGGGGAGCTGTTTTTT
TRBJ1-5,TRBV10-3,NA,TRBD1,15,CAISDGTGVGQPQHF,TGTGCCATCAGTGACGGGACAGGGGTTGGTCAGCCCCAGCATTTT
TRBJ1-2,TRBV6-5,NA,TRBD1,15,CASRGTGGNGYGYTF,TGTGCCAGCAGAGGGACAGGGGGCAATGGCTATGGCTACACCTTC
TRBJ1-6,TRBV27,NA,NA,16,CASSSTWGSNNSPLHF,TGTGCCAGCAGTTCCACCTGGGGAAGCAATAATTCACCCCTCCACTTT
TRBJ2-5,TRBV5-1,NA,NA,15,CASSPGDQIVETQYF,TGCGCCAGCAGCCCGGGAGACCAGATTGTCGAGACCCAGTACTTC
TRBJ1-1,TRBV28,NA,NA,14,CASSLHRANTEAFF,TGTGCCAGCAGTTTACACAGGGCGAACACTGAAGCTTTCTTT
TRBJ2-6,TRBV5-1,NA,NA,16,CASSPLAGGGANVLTF,TGCGCCAGCAGCCCCCTCGCGGGCGGTGGGGCCAACGTCCTGACTTTC
TRBJ1-2,TRBV6-6,NA,NA,13,CASSYKGLYGYTF,TGTGCCAGCAGTTATAAGGGTCTCTATGGCTACACCTTC
TRBJ2-2,TRBV5-8,NA,NA,15,CASSPGDGRTGELFF,TGTGCCAGCAGCCCTGGTGATGGAAGAACCGGGGAGCTGTTTTTT
TRBJ2-7,TRBV9,NA,TRBD1,16,CASSIHPGTGTYEQYF,TGTGCCAGCAGCATCCATCCCGGGACAGGAACCTACGAGCAGTACTTC
TRBJ2-7,TRBV6-1,few,NA,14,CASTLNGEEYEQYF,TGTGCCAGCACCCTCAATGGAGAGGAGTACGAGCAGTACTTC
TRBJ1-6,TRBV14,NA,TRBD1,15,CASSQGQGINSPLHF,TGTGCCAGCAGCCAAGGACAGGGAATTAATTCACCCCTCCACTTT
TRBJ2-2,TRBV4-2,NA,TRBD2,18,CASSQGSLAGAIGGELFF,TGTGCCAGCAGCCAAGGTAGTCTAGCGGGAGCCATCGGCGGGGAGCTGTTTTTT
TRBJ1-4,TRBV5-6,NA,NA,13,CASSLAGRRKLFF,TGTGCCAGCAGCTTGGCTGGGCGGCGGAAACTGTTTTTT
TRBJ2-3,TRBV11-3,NA,TRBD2,15,CASSLLAGDTDTQYF,TGTGCCAGCAGCTTACTAGCGGGAGACACAGATACGCAGTATTTT
TRBJ2-7,TRBV28,NA,TRBD2,15,CASTGLAGGEHEQYF,TGTGCCAGCACCGGACTAGCGGGGGGCGAGCACGAGCAGTACTTC
TRBJ2-7,TRBV18,NA,NA,13,CASSPLGPYEQYF,TGTGCCAGCTCACCCTTGGGGCCCTACGAGCAGTACTTC
TRBJ1-1,TRBV30,NA,NA,17,CAWSVRRQSLMNTEAFF,TGTGCCTGGAGTGTAAGGCGACAGAGCCTCATGAACACTGAAGCTTTCTTT
TRBJ1-3,TRBV7-9,NA,NA,16,CASSLVIREKENTIYF,TGTGCCAGCAGCTTAGTTATCAGGGAGAAGGAAAACACCATATATTTT
TRBJ2-5,TRBV15,NA,TRBD2,17,CATSRLEREVLQETQYF,TGTGCCACCAGCAGACTAGAGCGGGAGGTTCTACAAGAGACCCAGTACTTC
TRBJ1-4,TRBV2,NA,TRBD1,13,CASSEGQGGKLFF,TGTGCCAGCAGTGAGGGACAGGGGGGTAAACTGTTTTTT
TRBJ2-5,TRBV5-1,NA,NA,11,CASSDQETQYF,TGCGCCAGCAGCGACCAAGAGACCCAGTACTTC
TRBJ2-5,TRBV2,NA,TRBD2,15,CASSAASGGPETQYF,TGTGCCAGCAGTGCGGCTAGCGGGGGGCCGGAGACCCAGTACTTC
TRBJ2-3,TRBV7-3,once,TRBD1,15,CASSPRTGGTDTQYF,TGTGCCAGCAGCCCCAGGACAGGGGGCACAGATACGCAGTATTTT
TRBJ1-5,TRBV19,NA,NA,15,CASSIDSTYNQPQHF,TGTGCCAGTAGTATAGATTCGACTTACAATCAGCCCCAGCATTTT
TRBJ1-2,TRBV27,NA,NA,15,CASSSQAQDNYGYTF,TGTGCCAGCAGTTCACAGGCCCAAGATAACTATGGCTACACCTTC
TRBJ1-2,TRBV20-1,NA,NA,11,CSASPPRGYTF,TGCAGTGCTAGTCCGCCCCGTGGCTACACCTTC
TRBJ2-5,TRBV5-5,few,TRBD1,18,CASSWGNTGQALQETQYF,TGTGCCAGCAGCTGGGGGAATACGGGACAGGCCCTCCAAGAGACCCAGTACTTC
TRBJ1-4,TRBV19,NA,NA,17,CATSSPGATATNEKLFF,TGTGCCACCAGTAGCCCAGGGGCGACTGCAACTAATGAAAAACTGTTTTTT
TRBJ2-2,TRBV6-5,NA,NA,12,CATRHYTGELFF,TGTGCCACCAGACATTACACCGGGGAGCTGTTTTTT
TRBJ2-1,TRBV27,NA,NA,12,CASSRGYNEQFF,TGTGCCAGCAGCCGTGGGTACAATGAGCAGTTCTTC